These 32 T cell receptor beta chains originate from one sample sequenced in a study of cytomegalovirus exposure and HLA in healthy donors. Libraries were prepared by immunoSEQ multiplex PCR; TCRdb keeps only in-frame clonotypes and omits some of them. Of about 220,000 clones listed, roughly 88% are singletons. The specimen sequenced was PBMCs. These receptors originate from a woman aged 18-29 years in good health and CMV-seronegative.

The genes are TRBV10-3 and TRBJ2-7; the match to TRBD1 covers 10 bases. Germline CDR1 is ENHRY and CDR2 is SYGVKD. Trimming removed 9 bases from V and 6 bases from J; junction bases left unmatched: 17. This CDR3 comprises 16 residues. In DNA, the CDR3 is TGTGCCATTAGACCACATCCGGGACAGGGGTATGGCGAGCAGTACTTC. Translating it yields CAIRPHPGQGYGEQYF.

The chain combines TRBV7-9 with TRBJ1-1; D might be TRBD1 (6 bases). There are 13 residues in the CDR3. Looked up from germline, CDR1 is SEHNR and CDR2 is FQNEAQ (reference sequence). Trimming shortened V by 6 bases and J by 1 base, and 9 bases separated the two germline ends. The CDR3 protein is CASRGQPNTEAFF. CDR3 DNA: TGTGCCAGCAGAGGACAGCCGAACACTGAAGCTTTCTTT.

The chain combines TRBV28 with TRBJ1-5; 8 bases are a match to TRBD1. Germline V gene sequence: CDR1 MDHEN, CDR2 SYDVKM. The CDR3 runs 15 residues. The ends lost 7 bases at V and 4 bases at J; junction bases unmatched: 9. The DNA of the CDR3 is TGTGCCAGCAACATACCAGGGGGCGGGAATCAGCCCCAGCATTTT. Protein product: CASNIPGGGNQPQHF. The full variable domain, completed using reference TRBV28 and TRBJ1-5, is DVKVTQSSRYLVKRTGEKVFLECVQDMDHENMFWYRQDPGLGLRLIYFSYDVKMKEKGDIPEGYSVSREKKERFSLILESASTNQTSMYLCASNIPGGGNQPQHFGDGTRLSIL.

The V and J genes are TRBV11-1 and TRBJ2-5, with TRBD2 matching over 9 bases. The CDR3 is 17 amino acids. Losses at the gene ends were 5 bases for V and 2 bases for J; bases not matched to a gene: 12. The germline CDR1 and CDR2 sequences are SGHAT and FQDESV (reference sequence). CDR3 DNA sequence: TGTGCCAGCAGCATAATAGGGATTAGCGGGAGTCAAGAGACCCAGTACTTC. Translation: CASSIIGISGSQETQYF.

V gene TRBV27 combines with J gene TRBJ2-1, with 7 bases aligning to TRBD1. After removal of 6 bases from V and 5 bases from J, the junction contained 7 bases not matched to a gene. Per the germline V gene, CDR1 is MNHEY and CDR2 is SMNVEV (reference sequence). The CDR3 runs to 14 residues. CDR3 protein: CASRRYRGHNEQFF. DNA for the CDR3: TGTGCCAGCAGGCGATACAGGGGACACAATGAGCAGTTCTTC.

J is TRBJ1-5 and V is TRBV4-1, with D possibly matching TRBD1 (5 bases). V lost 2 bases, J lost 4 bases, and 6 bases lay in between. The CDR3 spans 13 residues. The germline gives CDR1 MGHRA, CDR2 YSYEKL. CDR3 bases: TGCGCCAGCAGCCAACAGGGAAATCAGCCCCAGCATTTT. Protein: CASSQQGNQPQHF.

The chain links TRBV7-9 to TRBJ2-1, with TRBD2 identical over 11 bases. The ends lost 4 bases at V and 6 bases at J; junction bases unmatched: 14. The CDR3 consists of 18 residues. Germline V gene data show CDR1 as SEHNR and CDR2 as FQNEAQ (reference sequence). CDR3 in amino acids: CASSSLHRISGRVNEQFF. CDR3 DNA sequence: TGTGCCAGCAGCTCATTACACAGGATTAGCGGGAGGGTCAATGAGCAGTTCTTC.

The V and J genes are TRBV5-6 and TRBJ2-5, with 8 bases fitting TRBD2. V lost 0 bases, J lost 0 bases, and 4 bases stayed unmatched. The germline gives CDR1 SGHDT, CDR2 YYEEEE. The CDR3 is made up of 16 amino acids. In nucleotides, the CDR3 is TGTGCCAGCAGCTTGGAACTAGCGGCGTACCAAGAGACCCAGTACTTC. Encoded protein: CASSLELAAYQETQYF.

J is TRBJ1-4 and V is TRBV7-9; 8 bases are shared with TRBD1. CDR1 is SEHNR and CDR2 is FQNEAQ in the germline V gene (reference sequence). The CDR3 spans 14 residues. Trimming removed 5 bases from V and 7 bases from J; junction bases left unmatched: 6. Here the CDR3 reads CASSNQGALEKLFF. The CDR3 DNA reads TGTGCCAGCAGCAATCAGGGGGCACTTGAAAAACTGTTTTTT.

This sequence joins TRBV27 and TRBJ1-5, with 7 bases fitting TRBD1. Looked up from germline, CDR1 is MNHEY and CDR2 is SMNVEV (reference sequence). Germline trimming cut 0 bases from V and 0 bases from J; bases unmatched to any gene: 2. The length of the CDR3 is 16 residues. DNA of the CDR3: TGTGCCAGCAGTTTATCGGGACAGCTTAGCAATCAGCCCCAGCATTTT. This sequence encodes CASSLSGQLSNQPQHF.

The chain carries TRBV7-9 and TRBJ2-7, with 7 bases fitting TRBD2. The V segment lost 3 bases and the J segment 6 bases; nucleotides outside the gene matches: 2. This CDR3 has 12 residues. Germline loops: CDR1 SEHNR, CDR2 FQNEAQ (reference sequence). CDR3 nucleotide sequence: TGTGCCAGCAGCTTTGGGGAGGGCGAGCAGTACTTC. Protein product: CASSFGEGEQYF.

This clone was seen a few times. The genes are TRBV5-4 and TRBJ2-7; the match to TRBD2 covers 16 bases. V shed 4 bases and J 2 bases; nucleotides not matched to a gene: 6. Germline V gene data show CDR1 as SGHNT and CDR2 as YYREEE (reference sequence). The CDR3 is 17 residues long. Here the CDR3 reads CASSPPGLAGGPYEQYF. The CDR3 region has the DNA TGTGCCAGCAGCCCGCCGGGACTAGCGGGAGGGCCCTACGAGCAGTACTTC.

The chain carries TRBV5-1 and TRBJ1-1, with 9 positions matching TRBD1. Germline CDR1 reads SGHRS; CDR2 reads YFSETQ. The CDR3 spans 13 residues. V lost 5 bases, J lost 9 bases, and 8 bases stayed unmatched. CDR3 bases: TGCGCCAGCAGAGACACGGGACAGGGAAAAGCTTTCTTT. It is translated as CASRDTGQGKAFF.

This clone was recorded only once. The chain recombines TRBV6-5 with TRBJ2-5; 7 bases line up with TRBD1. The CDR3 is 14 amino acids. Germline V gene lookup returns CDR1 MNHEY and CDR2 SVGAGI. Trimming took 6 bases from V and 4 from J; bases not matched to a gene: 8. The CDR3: CASREQGRRETQYF. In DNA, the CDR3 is TGTGCCAGCAGGGAACAGGGGCGCCGAGAGACCCAGTACTTC.

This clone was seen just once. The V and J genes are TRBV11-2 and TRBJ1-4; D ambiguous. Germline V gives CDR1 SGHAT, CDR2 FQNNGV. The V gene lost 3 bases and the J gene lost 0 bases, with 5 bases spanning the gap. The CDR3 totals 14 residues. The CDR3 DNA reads TGTGCCAGCAGCTTGAGGGCAACTAATGAAAAACTGTTTTTT. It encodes CASSLRATNEKLFF.

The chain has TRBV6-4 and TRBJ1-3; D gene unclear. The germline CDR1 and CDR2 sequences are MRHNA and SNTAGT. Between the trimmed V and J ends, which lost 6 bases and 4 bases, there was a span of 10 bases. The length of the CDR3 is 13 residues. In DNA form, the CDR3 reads TGTGCCAGCAGGGGTAAACAGGGAAACACCATATATTTT. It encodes CASRGKQGNTIYF.

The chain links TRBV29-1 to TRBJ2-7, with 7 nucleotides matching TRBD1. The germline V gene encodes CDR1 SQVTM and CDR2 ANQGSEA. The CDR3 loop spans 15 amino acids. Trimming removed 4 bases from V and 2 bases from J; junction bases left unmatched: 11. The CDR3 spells CSVVIYGTATYEQYF. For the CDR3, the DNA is TGCAGCGTTGTAATATACGGGACAGCAACCTACGAGCAGTACTTC.

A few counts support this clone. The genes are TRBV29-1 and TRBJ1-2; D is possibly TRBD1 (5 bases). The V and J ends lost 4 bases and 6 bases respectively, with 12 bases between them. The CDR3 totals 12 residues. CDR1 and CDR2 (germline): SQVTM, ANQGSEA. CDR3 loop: CSVVGQADGYTF. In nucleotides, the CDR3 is TGCAGCGTTGTGGGGCAGGCAGATGGCTACACCTTC.

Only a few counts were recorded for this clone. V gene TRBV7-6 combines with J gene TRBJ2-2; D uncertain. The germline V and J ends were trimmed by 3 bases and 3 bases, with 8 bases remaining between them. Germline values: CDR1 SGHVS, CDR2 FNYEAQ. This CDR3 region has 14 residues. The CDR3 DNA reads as TGTGCCAGCAGCTTTGACACCTACACCGGGGAGCTGTTTTTT. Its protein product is CASSFDTYTGELFF.

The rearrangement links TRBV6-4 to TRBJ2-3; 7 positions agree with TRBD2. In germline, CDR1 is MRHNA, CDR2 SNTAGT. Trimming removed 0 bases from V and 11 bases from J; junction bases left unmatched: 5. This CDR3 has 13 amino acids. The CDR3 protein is CASSDSSGGRQYF. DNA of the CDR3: TGTGCCAGCAGTGACTCCTCCGGCGGGAGGCAGTATTTT.

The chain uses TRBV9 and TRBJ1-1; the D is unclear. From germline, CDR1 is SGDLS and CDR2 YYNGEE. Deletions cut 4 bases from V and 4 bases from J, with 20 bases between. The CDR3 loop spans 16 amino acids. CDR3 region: CASSPHPNREPTEAFF. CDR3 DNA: TGTGCCAGCAGCCCCCACCCCAACCGGGAACCCACTGAAGCTTTCTTT.

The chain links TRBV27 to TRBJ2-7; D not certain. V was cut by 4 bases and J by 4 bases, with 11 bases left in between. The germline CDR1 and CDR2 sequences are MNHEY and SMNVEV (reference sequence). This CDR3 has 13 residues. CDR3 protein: CASSYRVRYEQYF. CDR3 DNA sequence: TGTGCCAGCAGTTACCGGGTTCGTTACGAGCAGTACTTC.

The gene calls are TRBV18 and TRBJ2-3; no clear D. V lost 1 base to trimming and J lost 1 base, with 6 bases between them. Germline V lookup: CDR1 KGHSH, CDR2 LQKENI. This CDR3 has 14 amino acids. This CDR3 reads CASSPQAGTDTQYF. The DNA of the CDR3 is TGTGCCAGCTCACCACAGGCGGGCACAGATACGCAGTATTTT.

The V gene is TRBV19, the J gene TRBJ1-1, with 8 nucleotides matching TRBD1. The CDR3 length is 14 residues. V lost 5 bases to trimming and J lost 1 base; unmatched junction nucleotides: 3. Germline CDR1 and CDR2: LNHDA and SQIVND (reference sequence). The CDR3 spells CASSQGAKNTEAFF. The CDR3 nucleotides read TGTGCCAGTAGTCAGGGGGCGAAGAACACTGAAGCTTTCTTT.

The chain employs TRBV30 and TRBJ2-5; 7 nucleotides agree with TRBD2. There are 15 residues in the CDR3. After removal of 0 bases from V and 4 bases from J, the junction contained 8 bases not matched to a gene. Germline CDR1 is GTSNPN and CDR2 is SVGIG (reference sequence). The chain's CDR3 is CAWSVPGGSVETQYF. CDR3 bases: TGTGCCTGGAGTGTACCCGGCGGGAGTGTAGAGACCCAGTACTTC.

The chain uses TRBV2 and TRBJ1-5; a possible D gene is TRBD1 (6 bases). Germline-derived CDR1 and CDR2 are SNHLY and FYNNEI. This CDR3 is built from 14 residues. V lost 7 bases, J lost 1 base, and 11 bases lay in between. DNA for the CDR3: TGTGCCAGCAATAACGGACAGAGCAATCAGCCCCAGCATTTT. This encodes CASNNGQSNQPQHF. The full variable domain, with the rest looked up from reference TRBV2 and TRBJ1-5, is EPEVTQTPSHQVTQMGQEVILRCVPISNHLYFYWYRQILGQKVEFLVSFYNNEISEKSEIFDDQFSVERPDGSNFTLKIRSTKLEDSAMYFCASNNGQSNQPQHFGDGTRLSIL.

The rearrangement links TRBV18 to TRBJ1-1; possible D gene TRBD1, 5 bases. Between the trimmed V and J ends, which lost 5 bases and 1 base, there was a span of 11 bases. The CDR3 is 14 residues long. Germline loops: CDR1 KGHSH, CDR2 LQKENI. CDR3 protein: CASSVQETNTEAFF. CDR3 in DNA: TGTGCCAGCTCAGTACAGGAGACGAACACTGAAGCTTTCTTT.

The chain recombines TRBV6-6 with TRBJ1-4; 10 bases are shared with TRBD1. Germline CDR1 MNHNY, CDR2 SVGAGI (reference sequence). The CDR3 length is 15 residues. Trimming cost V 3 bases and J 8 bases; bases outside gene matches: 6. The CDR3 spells CASSYSDRGREKLFF. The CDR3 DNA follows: TGTGCCAGCAGTTATTCGGACAGGGGGAGGGAAAAACTGTTTTTT.

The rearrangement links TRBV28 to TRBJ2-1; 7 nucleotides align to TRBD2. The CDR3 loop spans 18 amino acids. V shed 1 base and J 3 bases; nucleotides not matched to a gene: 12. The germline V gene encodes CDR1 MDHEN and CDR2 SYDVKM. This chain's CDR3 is CASSLSEREGNGYNEQFF. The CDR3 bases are TGTGCCAGCAGTTTATCGGAAAGGGAGGGTAATGGCTACAATGAGCAGTTCTTC.

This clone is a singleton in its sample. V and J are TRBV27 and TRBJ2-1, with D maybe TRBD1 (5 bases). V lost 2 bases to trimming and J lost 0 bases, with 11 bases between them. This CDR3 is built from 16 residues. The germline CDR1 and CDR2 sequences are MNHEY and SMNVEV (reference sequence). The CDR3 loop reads CASSLGAYSSYNEQFF. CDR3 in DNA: TGTGCCAGCAGTTTAGGGGCCTATAGCTCCTACAATGAGCAGTTCTTC.

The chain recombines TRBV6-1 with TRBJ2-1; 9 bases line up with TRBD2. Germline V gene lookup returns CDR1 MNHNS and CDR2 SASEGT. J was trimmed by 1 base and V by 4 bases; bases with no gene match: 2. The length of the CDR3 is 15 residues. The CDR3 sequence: CASSVAGASYNEQFF. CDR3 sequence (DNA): TGTGCCAGCAGTGTAGCGGGAGCGTCCTACAATGAGCAGTTCTTC.

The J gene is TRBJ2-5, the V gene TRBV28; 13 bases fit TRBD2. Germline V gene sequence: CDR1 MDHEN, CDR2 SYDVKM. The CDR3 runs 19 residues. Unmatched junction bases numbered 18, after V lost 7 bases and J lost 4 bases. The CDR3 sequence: CASTSRIRLAGGRIETQYF. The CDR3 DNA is TGTGCCAGCACTTCCAGAATCCGACTAGCGGGAGGCCGGATAGAGACCCAGTACTTC.